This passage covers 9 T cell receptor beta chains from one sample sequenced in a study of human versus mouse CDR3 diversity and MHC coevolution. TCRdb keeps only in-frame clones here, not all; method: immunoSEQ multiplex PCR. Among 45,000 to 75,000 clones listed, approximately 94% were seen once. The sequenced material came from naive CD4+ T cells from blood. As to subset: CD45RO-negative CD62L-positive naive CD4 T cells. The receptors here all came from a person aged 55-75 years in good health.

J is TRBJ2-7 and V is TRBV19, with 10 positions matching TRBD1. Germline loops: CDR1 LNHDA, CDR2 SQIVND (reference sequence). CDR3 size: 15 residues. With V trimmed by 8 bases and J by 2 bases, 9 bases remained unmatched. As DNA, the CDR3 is TGTGCCAGTCGGGGGGGACAGGGGACGGCCTACGAGCAGTACTTC. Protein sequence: CASRGGQGTAYEQYF.

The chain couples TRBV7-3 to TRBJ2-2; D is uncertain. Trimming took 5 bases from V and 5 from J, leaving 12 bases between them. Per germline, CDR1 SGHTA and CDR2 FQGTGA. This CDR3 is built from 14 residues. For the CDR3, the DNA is TGTGCCAGCAGCCCCGGCGGCGTTACCGGGGAGCTGTTTTTT. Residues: CASSPGGVTGELFF.

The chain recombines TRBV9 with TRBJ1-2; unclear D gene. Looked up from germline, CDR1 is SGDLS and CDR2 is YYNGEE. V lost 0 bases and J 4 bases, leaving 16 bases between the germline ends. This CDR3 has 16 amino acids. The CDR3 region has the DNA TGTGCCAGCAGCGTAGCTTGGGGAGGTCTCGCCTATGGCTACACCTTC. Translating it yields CASSVAWGGLAYGYTF.

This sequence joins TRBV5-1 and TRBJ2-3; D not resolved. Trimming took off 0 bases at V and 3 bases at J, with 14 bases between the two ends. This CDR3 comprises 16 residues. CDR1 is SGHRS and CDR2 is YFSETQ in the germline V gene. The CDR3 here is CASSLAAFQATDTQYF. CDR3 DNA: TGCGCCAGCAGCTTGGCAGCGTTTCAAGCAACAGATACGCAGTATTTT.

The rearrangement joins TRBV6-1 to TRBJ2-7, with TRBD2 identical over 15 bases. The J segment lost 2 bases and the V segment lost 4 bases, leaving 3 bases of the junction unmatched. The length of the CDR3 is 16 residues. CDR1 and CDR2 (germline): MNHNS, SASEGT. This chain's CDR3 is CASSGGLAGGTYEQYF. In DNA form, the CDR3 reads TGTGCCAGCAGTGGGGGACTAGCGGGAGGAACCTACGAGCAGTACTTC.

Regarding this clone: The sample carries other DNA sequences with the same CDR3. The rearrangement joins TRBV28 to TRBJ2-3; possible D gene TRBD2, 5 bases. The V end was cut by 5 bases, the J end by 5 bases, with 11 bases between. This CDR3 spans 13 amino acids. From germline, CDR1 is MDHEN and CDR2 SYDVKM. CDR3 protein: CASSLSGRDTQYF. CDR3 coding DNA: TGTGCCAGCAGTCTATCGGGGAGAGATACGCAGTATTTT. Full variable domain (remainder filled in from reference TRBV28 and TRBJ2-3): DVKVTQSSRYLVKRTGEKVFLECVQDMDHENMFWYRQDPGLGLRLIYFSYDVKMKEKGDIPEGYSVSREKKERFSLILESASTNQTSMYLCASSLSGRDTQYFGPGTRLTVL.

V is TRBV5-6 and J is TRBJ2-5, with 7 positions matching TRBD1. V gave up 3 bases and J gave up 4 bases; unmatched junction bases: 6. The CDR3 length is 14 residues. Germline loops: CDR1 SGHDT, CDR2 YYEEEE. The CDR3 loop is CASSSTRQGETQYF. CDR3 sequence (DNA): TGTGCCAGCAGCTCCACACGACAGGGAGAGACCCAGTACTTC. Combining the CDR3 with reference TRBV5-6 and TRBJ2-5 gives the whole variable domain DAGVTQSPTHLIKTRGQQVTLRCSPKSGHDTVSWYQQALGQGPQFIFQYYEEEERQRGNFPDRFSGHQFPNYSSELNVNALLLGDSALYLCASSSTRQGETQYFGPGTRLLVL.

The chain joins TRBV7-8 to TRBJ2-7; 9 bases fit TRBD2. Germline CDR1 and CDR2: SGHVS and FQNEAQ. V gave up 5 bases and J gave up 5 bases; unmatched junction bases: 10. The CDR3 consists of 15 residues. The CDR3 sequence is CASSTIAGAGDEQYF. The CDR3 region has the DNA TGTGCCAGCAGCACGATAGCGGGGGCTGGGGACGAGCAGTACTTC.

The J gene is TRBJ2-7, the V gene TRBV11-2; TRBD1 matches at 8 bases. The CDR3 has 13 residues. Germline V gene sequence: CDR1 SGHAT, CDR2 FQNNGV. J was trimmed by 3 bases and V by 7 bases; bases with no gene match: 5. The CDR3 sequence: CASILTGGYEQYF. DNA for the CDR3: TGTGCCAGCATTTTAACAGGGGGCTACGAGCAGTACTTC.